This TCR beta chain was found in a study of blood T cell repertoires in COVID-19. Study details: COVID-19 samples collected from the United States, Italy and Spain covered acute and convalescent phases. Sources were T cells, B-cell-depleted T cells, or PBMCs; the material itself was cDNA or gDNA.

In this sample, this clone turned up once. Trimming left V 2 bases short and J 7 bases short, with 8 bases between. This CDR3 spans 12 amino acids. Original handling: Amplification with reference gene primers provided the estimates of nucleated cell counts. The protocol was immunoSEQ multiplex PCR, while the TCRdb copy is restricted to in-frame clones and leaves out a portion. V and J calls and clone size follow that table, whereas D and trimming were derived from the DNA. The data show about 140,000 clones, around 80% seen once. The TCR sequence derives from an elderly woman with active or convalescent COVID-19. The chain couples TRBV12-3 or TRBV12-4 to TRBJ1-2; D is undetermined. The sequencing input was peripheral blood. The CDR3 DNA follows: TGTGCCAGCAGTTTAAGTCGGAGTGGCTACACCTTC. This sequence encodes CASSLSRSGYTF.